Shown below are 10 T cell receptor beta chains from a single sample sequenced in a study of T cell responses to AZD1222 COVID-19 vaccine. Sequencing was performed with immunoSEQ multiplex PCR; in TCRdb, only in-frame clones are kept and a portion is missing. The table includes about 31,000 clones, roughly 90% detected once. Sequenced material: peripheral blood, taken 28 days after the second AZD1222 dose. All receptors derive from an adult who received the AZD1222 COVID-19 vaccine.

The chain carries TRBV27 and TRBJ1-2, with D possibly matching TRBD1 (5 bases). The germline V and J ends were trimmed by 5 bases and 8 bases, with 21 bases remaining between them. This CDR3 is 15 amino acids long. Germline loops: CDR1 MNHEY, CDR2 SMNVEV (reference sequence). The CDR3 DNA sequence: TGTGCCAGCAGTCTGCGACAGAGATGGCAGGAGGGCTACACCTTC. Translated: CASSLRQRWQEGYTF.

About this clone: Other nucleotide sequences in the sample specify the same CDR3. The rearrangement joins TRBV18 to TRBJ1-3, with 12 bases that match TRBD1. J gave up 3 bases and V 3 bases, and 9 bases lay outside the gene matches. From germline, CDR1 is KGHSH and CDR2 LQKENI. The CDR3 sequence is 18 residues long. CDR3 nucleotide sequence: TGTGCCAGCTCACCTCCGGGACAGGGGGCGAATAGTGGAAACACCATATATTTT. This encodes CASSPPGQGANSGNTIYF.

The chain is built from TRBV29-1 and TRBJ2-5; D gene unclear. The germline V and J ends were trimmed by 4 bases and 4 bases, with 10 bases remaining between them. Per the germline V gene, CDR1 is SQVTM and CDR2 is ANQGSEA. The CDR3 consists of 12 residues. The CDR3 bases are TGCAGCGTTGTTCCAGTAGCAGAGACCCAGTACTTC. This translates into CSVVPVAETQYF.

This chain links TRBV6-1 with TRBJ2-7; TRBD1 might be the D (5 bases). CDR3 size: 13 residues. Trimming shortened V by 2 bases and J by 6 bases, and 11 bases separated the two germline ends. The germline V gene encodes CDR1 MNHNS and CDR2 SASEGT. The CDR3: CASSERRQGEQYF. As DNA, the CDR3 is TGTGCCAGCAGTGAAAGGCGGCAGGGCGAGCAGTACTTC.

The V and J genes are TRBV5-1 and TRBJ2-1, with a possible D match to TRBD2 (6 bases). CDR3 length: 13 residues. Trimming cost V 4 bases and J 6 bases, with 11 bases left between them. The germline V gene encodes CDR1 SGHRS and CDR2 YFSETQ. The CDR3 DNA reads TGCGCCAGCAGCAGAACCGGGAGCAATGAGCAGTTCTTC. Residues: CASSRTGSNEQFF.

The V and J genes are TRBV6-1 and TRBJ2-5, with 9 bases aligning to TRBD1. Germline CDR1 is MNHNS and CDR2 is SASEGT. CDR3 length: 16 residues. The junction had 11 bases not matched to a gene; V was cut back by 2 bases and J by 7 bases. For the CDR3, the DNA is TGTGCCAGCAGTGAACCCCGACAGGGGGTGCACCGGACCCAGTACTTC. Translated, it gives CASSEPRQGVHRTQYF.

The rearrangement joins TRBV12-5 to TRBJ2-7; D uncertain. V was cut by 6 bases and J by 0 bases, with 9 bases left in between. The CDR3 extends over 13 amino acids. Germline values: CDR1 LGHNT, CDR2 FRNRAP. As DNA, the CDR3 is TGTGCTAGTGGGATTCGCTTCTCCTACGAGCAGTACTTC. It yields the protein CASGIRFSYEQYF.

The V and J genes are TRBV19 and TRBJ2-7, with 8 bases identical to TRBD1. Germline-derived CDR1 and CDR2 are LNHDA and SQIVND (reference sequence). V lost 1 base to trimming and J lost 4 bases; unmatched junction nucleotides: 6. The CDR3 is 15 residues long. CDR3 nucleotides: TGTGCCAGTAGTATAGGAGGACAGGGTAAATACGAGCAGTACTTC. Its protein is CASSIGGQGKYEQYF.

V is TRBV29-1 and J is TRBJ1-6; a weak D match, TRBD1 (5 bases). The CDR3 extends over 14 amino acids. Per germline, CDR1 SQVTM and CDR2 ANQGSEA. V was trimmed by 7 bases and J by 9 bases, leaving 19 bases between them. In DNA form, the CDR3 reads TGCAGCGCCCACTATTCTCTCAGGGTTTCACCCCTCCACTTT. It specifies CSAHYSLRVSPLHF.

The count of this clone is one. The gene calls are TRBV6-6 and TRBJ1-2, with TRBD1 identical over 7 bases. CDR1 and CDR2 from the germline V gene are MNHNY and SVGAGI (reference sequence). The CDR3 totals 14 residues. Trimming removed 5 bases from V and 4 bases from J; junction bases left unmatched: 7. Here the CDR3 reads CASSRQGGGYGYTF. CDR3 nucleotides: TGTGCCAGCAGTAGACAGGGTGGGGGCTATGGCTACACCTTC.